These 18 T cell receptor beta chains came from one sample sequenced in a study of blood T cell repertoires in COVID-19. Profiling relied on immunoSEQ multiplex PCR, and the TCRdb table lists in-frame clones only, not all of them. The sample has just over 300,000 clones; about 90% are singletons. Sequencing was done on a sample of peripheral blood. The source of these receptors is a man between 18 and 35 years old with active or convalescent COVID-19.

The chain combines TRBV4-1 with TRBJ1-4; 10 bases match TRBD1. Germline loops: CDR1 MGHRA, CDR2 YSYEKL. The CDR3 runs to 14 residues. V lost 4 bases to trimming and J lost 6 bases; unmatched junction nucleotides: 2. This CDR3 reads CASSLGQGDEKLFF. In nucleotides, the CDR3 is TGCGCCAGCAGCCTCGGACAGGGGGATGAAAAACTGTTTTTT.

The chain couples TRBV14 to TRBJ1-1; TRBD1 agrees at 10 bases. V lost 0 bases, J lost 7 bases, and 8 bases stayed unmatched. This CDR3 comprises 16 residues. Germline CDR1 and CDR2: SGHDN and FVKESK. Here the CDR3 DNA reads TGTGCCAGCAGCCAAGAATTCGACAGGGGGCAAGTTGAAGCTTTCTTT. Encoded protein: CASSQEFDRGQVEAFF. The full variable domain, rest sourced from reference TRBV14 and TRBJ1-1, is EAGVTQFPSHSVIEKGQTVTLRCDPISGHDNLYWYRRVMGKEIKFLLHFVKESKQDESGMPNNRFLAERTGGTYSTLKVQPAELEDSGVYFCASSQEFDRGQVEAFFGQGTRLTVV.

This chain links TRBV19 with TRBJ2-1; 7 bases line up with TRBD1. Losses at the gene ends were 4 bases for V and 8 bases for J; bases not matched to a gene: 8. Germline values: CDR1 LNHDA, CDR2 SQIVND (reference sequence). This CDR3 region has 14 residues. This CDR3 reads CASSNTRGTDEQFF. The CDR3 nucleotides read TGTGCCAGTAGTAATACCAGGGGGACCGATGAGCAGTTCTTC.

This chain connects TRBV6-1 to TRBJ2-1, with 9 bases aligning to TRBD2. CDR1 and CDR2 from the germline V gene are MNHNS and SASEGT. With 3 bases clipped from V and 2 bases from J, the junction kept 2 bases outside the gene matches. This CDR3 is 15 amino acids long. The CDR3 DNA follows: TGTGCCAGCAGTGAGATAGCGGGGGCCTACAATGAGCAGTTCTTC. Residues: CASSEIAGAYNEQFF.

This clone was seen a handful of times. The chain recombines TRBV27 with TRBJ2-1; TRBD2 matches at 14 bases. The CDR3 loop spans 16 amino acids. Germline V CDR1 and CDR2: MNHEY, SMNVEV (reference sequence). Trimming removed 4 bases from V and 3 bases from J; junction bases left unmatched: 2. CDR3 sequence: CASSSGTSGGYNEQFF. CDR3 coding DNA: TGTGCCAGCAGTTCCGGGACTAGCGGGGGCTACAATGAGCAGTTCTTC.

The chain combines TRBV14 with TRBJ2-5; 9 nucleotides agree with TRBD1. J gave up 5 bases and V 1 base, and 5 bases lay outside the gene matches. The CDR3 loop spans 15 amino acids. Germline CDR1 SGHDN, CDR2 FVKESK. The chain's CDR3 is CASSQVGQGWETQYF. The CDR3 nucleotides are TGTGCCAGCAGCCAAGTGGGACAGGGTTGGGAGACCCAGTACTTC.

V usage is TRBV27 and J usage is TRBJ1-6, with 8 positions matching TRBD1. This CDR3 is built from 16 residues. Germline V gives CDR1 MNHEY, CDR2 SMNVEV (reference sequence). J gave up 7 bases and V 8 bases, and 13 bases lay outside the gene matches. The CDR3 DNA reads as TGTGCCAGCGGCGGTCTTAGGAGACAGGGGAATTCACCCCTCCACTTT. This codes for CASGGLRRQGNSPLHF.

V and J are TRBV10-1 and TRBJ2-1, with a possible D match to TRBD2 (5 bases). The length of the CDR3 is 15 residues. In germline, CDR1 is WNHNN, CDR2 SYGVQD (reference sequence). The germline V and J ends were trimmed by 0 bases and 3 bases, with 9 bases remaining between them. In DNA form, the CDR3 reads TGCGCCAGCAGTGAGTCTACTAGTTTCTACAATGAGCAGTTCTTC. This encodes CASSESTSFYNEQFF.

DNA for the CDR3: TGTGCCAGCAGTCTTAGCGGAGAGACCCAGTACTTC. It translates to CASSLSGETQYF. The chain couples TRBV9 to TRBJ2-5, with a weak D call TRBD2 (6 bases). The germline V gene encodes CDR1 SGDLS and CDR2 YYNGEE. V lost 5 bases, J lost 4 bases, and 9 bases lay in between. This CDR3 region has 12 residues. Combining the CDR3 with reference TRBV9 and TRBJ2-5 gives the whole variable domain DSGVTQTPKHLITATGQRVTLRCSPRSGDLSVYWYQQSLDQGLQFLIQYYNGEERAKGNILERFSAQQFPDLHSELNLSSLELGDSALYFCASSLSGETQYFGPGTRLLVL.

This clone has only one observation. The chain links TRBV27 to TRBJ1-1, with 9 bases identical to TRBD1. Germline V gives CDR1 MNHEY, CDR2 SMNVEV (reference sequence). This CDR3 comprises 15 residues. V was clipped by 5 bases and J by 4 bases; unmatched bases: 8. The CDR3 spells CASSPLTGGRTEAFF. DNA of the CDR3: TGTGCCAGCAGTCCCTTGACAGGGGGACGCACTGAAGCTTTCTTT.

The chain carries TRBV6-2 or TRBV6-3 and TRBJ1-2; TRBD1 might be the D (6 bases). CDR3 length: 15 residues. Trimming left V 5 bases short and J 4 bases short, with 17 bases between. Germline lookup yields CDR1 MNHEY and CDR2 SVGEGT. The DNA of the CDR3 is TGTGCCAGCAGTCGCAATACCGACAGGACCTATGGCTACACCTTC. Its protein product is CASSRNTDRTYGYTF.

V usage is TRBV2 and J usage is TRBJ2-7; TRBD1 aligns across 8 bases. Germline-derived CDR1 and CDR2 are SNHLY and FYNNEI. V lost 4 bases and J lost 0; bases outside the gene matches: 8. This CDR3 region has 16 residues. The CDR3 is CASSGGWTGSSYEQYF. CDR3 in DNA: TGTGCCAGCAGTGGGGGGTGGACAGGGAGCTCCTACGAGCAGTACTTC.

This sequence joins TRBV23-1 and TRBJ2-5; D call uncertain. TRBV23-1 carries the ORF label, with uncertain function. Deletions cut 7 bases from V and 2 bases from J, with 5 bases between. This CDR3 contains 11 residues. As DNA, the CDR3 is TGCGCCAGCACCAAACAAGAGACCCAGTACTTC. The encoded protein is CASTKQETQYF.

The V and J genes are TRBV12-3 or TRBV12-4 and TRBJ2-7; D might be TRBD1 (5 bases). The CDR3 covers 13 residues. V was clipped by 6 bases and J by 6 bases, with 15 bases between them. CDR3 DNA: TGTGCCAGCAGATCAGGGCCTCGTTCCGAGCAGTACTTC. Its translation is CASRSGPRSEQYF.

To note about this clone: At one of its ends the junction is not consistent with the germline gene, which may arise from a read error. The chain recombines TRBV3-1 (or the pseudogene TRBV3-2) with TRBJ2-7; possible D gene TRBD2, 7 bases. This CDR3 region has 15 residues. Germline V gene data show CDR1 as LGHDT and CDR2 as YNNKEL (reference sequence). The CDR3 DNA sequence: TGTGCCAGCCGCCATGGGCTAGGGGGGGCGGACGAGCAGTACTTC. This codes for CASRHGLGGADEQYF.

The chain links TRBV5-1 to TRBJ1-2; D is possibly TRBD1 (5 bases). The CDR3 runs 14 residues. Trimming cost V 0 bases and J 8 bases, with 14 bases left between them. Germline V gene sequence: CDR1 SGHRS, CDR2 YFSETQ. The CDR3 spells CASSLGMGLQGYTF. The CDR3 DNA is TGCGCCAGCAGCTTGGGAATGGGACTACAGGGCTACACCTTC.

In its sample, this clone was seen a few times. The genes are TRBV29-1 and TRBJ2-2; TRBD2 agrees at 9 bases. V lost 7 bases, J lost 7 bases, and 10 bases stayed unmatched. The CDR3 length is 14 residues. CDR1 is SQVTM and CDR2 is ANQGSEA in the germline V gene. The DNA for the CDR3 is TGCAGCGGGGCGGCGGGGGGGCCCCACGGGGAGCTGTTTTTT. This codes for CSGAAGGPHGELFF.

This clone was recorded once. The V gene is TRBV5-6, the J gene TRBJ1-1; no reliable D call. Trimming removed 3 bases at V and 8 bases at J, with 17 bases between. The CDR3 sequence is 14 residues long. Germline lookup yields CDR1 SGHDT and CDR2 YYEEEE. The CDR3 DNA follows: TGTGCCAGCAGCTGGTTTGGAGGAAAGACAGAAGCTTTCTTT. Translating it yields CASSWFGGKTEAFF. The full variable domain, in which reference TRBV5-6 and TRBJ1-1 provide the parts outside the CDR3, is DAGVTQSPTHLIKTRGQQVTLRCSPKSGHDTVSWYQQALGQGPQFIFQYYEEEERQRGNFPDRFSGHQFPNYSSELNVNALLLGDSALYLCASSWFGGKTEAFFGQGTRLTVV.